This T cell receptor (beta chain) was retrieved from a study of blood T cell repertoires in COVID-19. Background on the study: The United States, Italy and Spain supplied acute and convalescent COVID-19 samples. Sources were T cells, B-cell-depleted T cells, or PBMCs; the material itself was cDNA or gDNA.

Authors' data handling: From reference gene primer amplification, estimates of nucleated cell counts were derived. Clones were read by immunoSEQ multiplex PCR, and TCRdb kept only the in-frame ones, dropping some. That table supplies the V and J calls and clone size; D and trimming were determined from the DNA. The data hold about 110,000 clones, with roughly 88% observed a single time. The CDR3 sequence is 15 residues long. V dropped 4 bases and J dropped 1 base, with 15 bases sitting between them. Germline CDR1 is SGDLS and CDR2 is YYNGEE. The chain recombines TRBV9 with TRBJ2-7, with D perhaps TRBD1 (6 bases). This sequence originates from a woman aged 70 to 79 with acute or convalescent COVID-19. Sequencing used peripheral blood. The CDR3: CASSPDVDRSYEQYF. In DNA form, the CDR3 reads TGTGCCAGCAGCCCAGACGTGGACAGATCCTACGAGCAGTACTTC.